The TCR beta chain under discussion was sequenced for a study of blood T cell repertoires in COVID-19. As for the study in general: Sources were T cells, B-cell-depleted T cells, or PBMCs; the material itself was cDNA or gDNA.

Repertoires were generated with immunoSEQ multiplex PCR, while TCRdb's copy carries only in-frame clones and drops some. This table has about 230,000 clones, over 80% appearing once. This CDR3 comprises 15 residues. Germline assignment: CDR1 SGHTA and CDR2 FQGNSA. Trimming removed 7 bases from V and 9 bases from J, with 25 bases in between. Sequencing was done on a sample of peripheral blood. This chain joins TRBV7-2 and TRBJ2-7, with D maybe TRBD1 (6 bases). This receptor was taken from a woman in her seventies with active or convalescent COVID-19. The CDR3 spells CASTLSPGQTWGQYF. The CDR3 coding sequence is TGTGCCAGCACCCTTTCCCCGGGACAAACCTGGGGGCAGTACTTC.